Listed below are T cell receptor beta chains from one sample, sequenced in a study of cytomegalovirus exposure and HLA in healthy donors. The table came from immunoSEQ multiplex PCR; TCRdb's copy has only in-frame clones and leaves some out. The sample contains about 140,000 clones, 65% to 80% of which appear only once. Sequencing was done on a sample of PBMCs. The receptor source for this set is a male donor in good health and CMV-seropositive. The conserved cysteine and the conserved F or W are not part of the CDR3 here.

v_gene: TRBV7-9
CDR3aa: ASSEPGQGIRSVPEKLF

v_gene: TRBV19
CDR3aa: ASSDRDYSPLH

v_gene: TRBV18
CDR3aa: ASSPQRTGDNEQF

v_gene: TRBV9
CDR3aa: ASSVDLGTGGSGNTIY

v_gene: TRBV9
CDR3aa: ASSVGGGSGNTIY

v_gene: TRBV7-9
CDR3aa: ASSIGLTGELF

v_gene: TRBV9
CDR3aa: ASSRTSGRAYETQY

v_gene: TRBV28
CDR3aa: ASKPGGTGGYT

v_gene: TRBV7-8
CDR3aa: ASMPTGGNYGYT

v_gene: TRBV9
CDR3aa: ASSPQGTDTQY

v_gene: TRBV9
CDR3aa: ASSVDDSQPQH

v_gene: TRBV7-9
CDR3aa: ASSLGASGYTGELF

v_gene: TRBV7-9
CDR3aa: ASSPPIRVSITGELF

v_gene: TRBV6-6
CDR3aa: ASSPPREGGSPLY

v_gene: TRBV5-8
CDR3aa: ASSLYRGGTGELF

v_gene: TRBV5-1
CDR3aa: ASSLGDRWNTEAF

v_gene: TRBV11-3
CDR3aa: ASSSSGPPDTQY

v_gene: TRBV2
CDR3aa: ASEPRVTNEQF

v_gene: TRBV4-2
CDR3aa: ASSHRTSGTYEQY

v_gene: TRBV28
CDR3aa: ASSLQGQGHSQY

v_gene: TRBV27
CDR3aa: ASSLFGGGRDYGYT

v_gene: TRBV9
CDR3aa: ASSVGAGVDYGYT

v_gene: TRBV18
CDR3aa: ASSPQTLSTDTQY

v_gene: TRBV5-1
CDR3aa: ASSLAGGAGNTIY

v_gene: TRBV27
CDR3aa: ASSFSWNTEAF

v_gene: TRBV5-4
CDR3aa: ASSYDSVGAAF

v_gene: TRBV28
CDR3aa: ASSIWRQSSYEQY

v_gene: TRBV5-1
CDR3aa: ASSLGGDGTDTQY

v_gene: TRBV29-1
CDR3aa: SVEAEGPQF

v_gene: TRBV6-5
CDR3aa: ASRRAPLAGELF

v_gene: TRBV27
CDR3aa: ASSWSGRQETQY

v_gene: TRBV7-9
CDR3aa: ASSPSLAGAGYNEQF

v_gene: TRBV11-3
CDR3aa: ASSLGVAGGNEQF

v_gene: TRBV5-1
CDR3aa: ASSTVGTSGGFTDTQY

v_gene: TRBV19
CDR3aa: ASCQGWGALGNTIY

v_gene: TRBV30
CDR3aa: AWNQGFGNSPLH

v_gene: TRBV7-9
CDR3aa: ASSLTVQETQY

v_gene: TRBV19
CDR3aa: ASSMVPGSGNTIY

v_gene: TRBV6-5
CDR3aa: ASSYSTDRYEQY

v_gene: TRBV27
CDR3aa: ASSFSVLSEAF

v_gene: TRBV7-2
CDR3aa: ASSPIAGGPDTQY

v_gene: TRBV15
CDR3aa: ATSRDKDQGGSPLH

v_gene: TRBV28
CDR3aa: ASSFRLATYNEQF

v_gene: TRBV19
CDR3aa: ASTSDFGTGEGGTEAF

v_gene: TRBV18
CDR3aa: ASSPVADEQF

v_gene: TRBV21-1
CDR3aa: ASSKALWDTDQETQY

v_gene: TRBV6-5
CDR3aa: ASRPGTATNEKLF

v_gene: TRBV28
CDR3aa: ASGTAPYEQY

v_gene: TRBV5-8
CDR3aa: ASSLPTGEETQY

v_gene: TRBV6-5
CDR3aa: ASSYGLAEETQY

v_gene: TRBV29-1
CDR3aa: SVGQGKGEKLF

v_gene: TRBV28
CDR3aa: ASSWTNPYEQY